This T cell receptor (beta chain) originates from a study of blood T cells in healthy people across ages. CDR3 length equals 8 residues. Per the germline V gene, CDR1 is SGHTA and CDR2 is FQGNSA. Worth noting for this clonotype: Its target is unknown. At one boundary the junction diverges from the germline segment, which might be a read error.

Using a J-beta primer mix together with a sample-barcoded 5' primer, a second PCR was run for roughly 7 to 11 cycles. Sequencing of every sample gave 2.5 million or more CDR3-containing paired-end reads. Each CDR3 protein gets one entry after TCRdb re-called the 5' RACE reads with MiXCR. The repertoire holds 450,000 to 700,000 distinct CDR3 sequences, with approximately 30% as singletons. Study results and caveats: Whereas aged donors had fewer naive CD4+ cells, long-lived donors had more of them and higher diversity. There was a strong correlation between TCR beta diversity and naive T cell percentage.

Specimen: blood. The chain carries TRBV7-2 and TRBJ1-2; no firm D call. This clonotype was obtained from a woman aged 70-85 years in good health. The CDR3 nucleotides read TGTGCCAGCAGCTTAGGGGACTTC. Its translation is CASSLGDF. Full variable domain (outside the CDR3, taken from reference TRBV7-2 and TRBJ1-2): GAGVSQSPSNKVTEKGKDVELRCDPISGHTALYWYRQSLGQGLEFLIYFQGNSAPDKSGLPSDRFSAERTGGSVSTLTIQRTQQEDSAVYLCASSLGDFGSGTRLTVV.